This T cell receptor beta chain was sequenced for a study of CD8 T cells in Susac syndrome. Notes on the study in general: The TCR sequencing and HLA analysis in the study involved a relatively small number of individuals, as the study acknowledged.

The V and J ends lost 0 bases and 3 bases, in that order; junction bases with no gene match: 7. The CDR3 consists of 17 residues. CDR1 and CDR2 (germline): LGHNA, YSLEER. Reverse transcription of roughly 0.5 to 1 ug RNA was carried out with random hexamers. The authors amplified TCR beta CDR3 across 54 Vbeta and 13 Jbeta using immunoSEQ multiplex PCR. TCRdb re-derived calls from the immunoSEQ multiplex PCR reads in MiXCR, one entry per CDR3 protein. The table records 210,000 or so distinct CDR3 sequences, about 93% of them present only once. Notes on this clonotype: What it binds is unknown.

It was treatment-naive patients with stable or active relapsing-remitting disease who made up the multiple sclerosis controls. In contrast to the negatively isolated CD8+ and CD4+ T cells, TEMRA cells were FACS-enriched. The chain recombines TRBV4-3 with TRBJ2-1; 8 positions match TRBD2. The sequenced sample was CD8+ T cells from PBMCs. This clonotype originated in a human donor with multiple sclerosis. The CDR3 DNA sequence: TGCGCCAGCAGCCAAGATCCGGAGCGGGAGAACTACAATGAGCAGTTCTTC. It yields the protein CASSQDPERENYNEQFF.